These 27 T cell receptor beta chains were all obtained from the same sample, sequenced in a study of PD-1 blockade in classical Hodgkin lymphoma. Method: immunoSEQ multiplex PCR; TCRdb's copy keeps in-frame clones and lacks some. Among some 33,000 clones listed, 81% were seen once. Time point of the sample: cycle 4 day 1 (C4D1), after less than 7 weeks of nivolumab. Each patient relapsed following autologous stem cell transplantation, and prior brentuximab vedotin exposure differed. The input for sequencing was peripheral blood mononuclear cells (PBMCs), taken before the fourth cycle of nivolumab. These receptors originate from a human donor with classical Hodgkin lymphoma.

The V gene is TRBV4-2, the J gene TRBJ2-3; D is ambiguous. Trimming took off 3 bases at V and 2 bases at J, with 12 bases between the two ends. The CDR3 runs to 15 residues. Germline CDR1 and CDR2: LGHNA and YNFKEQ. CDR3 sequence reads: CASSQDVRVTDTQYF. The CDR3 coding sequence is TGTGCCAGCAGCCAGGATGTTAGGGTCACAGATACGCAGTATTTT.

The chain joins TRBV20-1 to TRBJ2-7; 7 nucleotides agree with TRBD1. CDR1 is DFQATT, CDR2 SNEGSKA, per germline (reference sequence). CDR3 length: 11 amino acids. The V segment lost 5 bases and the J segment 6 bases; nucleotides outside the gene matches: 4. CDR3 in DNA: TGCAGTGCTTCGGACAGGCGCGAGCAGTACTTC. This encodes CSASDRREQYF.

The CDR3, as DNA: TGCAGTGCCAGGGGCTATGGCTACACCTTC. The encoded protein is CSARGYGYTF. This rearrangement joins TRBV20-1 to TRBJ1-2; D is perhaps TRBD1 (6 bases). Trimming removed 6 bases at V and 4 bases at J, with 6 bases between. This CDR3 comprises 10 residues. Germline V CDR1 and CDR2: DFQATT, SNEGSKA (reference sequence).

CDR3 nucleotide sequence: TGTGCCAGCAGGGTGTCCGGGACAGGGGGCTACGAGCAGTACTTC. Protein product: CASRVSGTGGYEQYF. This chain uses TRBV28 with TRBJ2-7, with 11 bases matching TRBD1. V gave up 6 bases and J gave up 3 bases; unmatched junction bases: 7. This CDR3 is 15 amino acids long. CDR1 is MDHEN, CDR2 SYDVKM, per germline.

This clone was recorded a few times. As DNA, the CDR3 is TGCAGTGCCACGGGCGGGTACGGCTACACCTTC. As protein: CSATGGYGYTF. The chain is built from TRBV20-1 and TRBJ1-2; D is undetermined. The germline CDR1 and CDR2 sequences are DFQATT and SNEGSKA (reference sequence). The germline V and J ends were trimmed by 6 bases and 8 bases, with 13 bases remaining between them. The CDR3 runs to 11 residues.

This clone was counted once. Germline and junction disagree at one end, which may indicate a read error. Here the CDR3 DNA reads TGTGCCAGCAGCTTGGGACAGGCTAATGAAGAACTGTTTTTT. Encoded protein: CASSLGQANEELFF. The chain couples TRBV7-9 to TRBJ1-4, with 8 bases fitting TRBD1. The CDR3 extends over 14 amino acids. The V gene's germline CDR1 is SEHNR and CDR2 FQNEAQ (reference sequence).

CDR3: CASSEYWPSGSENEQFF. CDR3 coding DNA: TGTGCCAGCAGTGAATATTGGCCTAGCGGGAGTGAAAATGAGCAGTTCTTC. The J gene is TRBJ2-1, the V gene TRBV25-1, with TRBD2 matching 10 bases. Germline V lookup: CDR1 MGHDK, CDR2 SYGVNS. Trimming took 0 bases from V and 7 from J; bases not matched to a gene: 9. The CDR3 contains 17 residues.

V is TRBV5-1 and J is TRBJ2-1; no clear D. V was clipped by 0 bases and J by 8 bases, with 12 bases between them. Germline CDR1 reads SGHRS; CDR2 reads YFSETQ. The CDR3 runs 14 residues. The CDR3, as DNA: TGCGCCAGCAGCTTGGAGGGCAGGTTCGATGAGCAGTTCTTC. Protein: CASSLEGRFDEQFF.

The chain links TRBV28 to TRBJ2-1, with D perhaps matching TRBD2 (6 bases). Trimming pared 7 bases from V and 7 bases from J, leaving 17 bases between. The CDR3 loop spans 14 amino acids. Germline-derived CDR1 and CDR2 are MDHEN and SYDVKM. The CDR3 coding sequence is TGTGCCAGCACCTTACCGGACTACCGGAATGAGCAGTTCTTC. Protein product: CASTLPDYRNEQFF.

The chain uses TRBV9 and TRBJ2-7, with D uncertain. The germline V and J ends were trimmed by 2 bases and 1 base, with 10 bases remaining between them. The CDR3 has 14 amino acids. From germline, CDR1 is SGDLS and CDR2 YYNGEE. The CDR3 sequence: CASSVQDESYEQYF. CDR3 bases: TGTGCCAGCAGCGTTCAGGACGAGTCCTACGAGCAGTACTTC.

This chain uses TRBV5-1 with TRBJ2-5, with a possible D match to TRBD2 (5 bases). Germline CDR1 SGHRS, CDR2 YFSETQ. This CDR3 region has 14 residues. Between the trimmed V and J ends, which lost 4 bases and 5 bases, there was a span of 15 bases. CDR3 sequence: CASSPGRGRETQYF. The CDR3 bases are TGCGCCAGCAGCCCGGGCCGGGGTAGGGAGACCCAGTACTTC.

V usage is TRBV5-6 and J usage is TRBJ1-6; 9 bases are a match to TRBD1. This CDR3 has 16 residues. Germline V gives CDR1 SGHDT, CDR2 YYEEEE. Germline trimming cut 4 bases from V and 10 bases from J; bases unmatched to any gene: 12. The CDR3 spells CASSAPTGTGTSPLHF. The CDR3 DNA follows: TGTGCCAGCAGCGCGCCAACCGGGACAGGGACCTCACCCCTCCACTTT. Looking up the rest from reference TRBV5-6 and TRBJ1-6 gives the full variable domain: DAGVTQSPTHLIKTRGQQVTLRCSPKSGHDTVSWYQQALGQGPQFIFQYYEEEERQRGNFPDRFSGHQFPNYSSELNVNALLLGDSALYLCASSAPTGTGTSPLHFGNGTRLTVT.

This clone was observed once. V gene TRBV7-3 combines with J gene TRBJ2-1; 7 bases match TRBD2. The CDR3 runs 15 residues. Germline-derived CDR1 and CDR2 are SGHTA and FQGTGA. The V gene end was trimmed by 5 bases and the J gene end by 4 bases; junction bases not matched to a gene: 8. The chain's CDR3 is CASSLKGGWYNEQFF. CDR3 nucleotides: TGTGCCAGCAGCCTGAAGGGAGGGTGGTACAATGAGCAGTTCTTC.

V and J are TRBV6-5 and TRBJ2-5, with TRBD1 matching over 7 bases. Germline CDR1 reads MNHEY; CDR2 reads SVGAGI. CDR3 length: 13 amino acids. With 6 bases clipped from V and 5 bases from J, the junction kept 6 bases outside the gene matches. CDR3 residues: CASSSDRVETQYF. Written as DNA, the CDR3 is TGTGCCAGCAGCTCCGACAGGGTGGAGACCCAGTACTTC.

The chain has TRBV7-2 and TRBJ2-2; D is unresolved. The CDR3 totals 16 residues. CDR1 SGHTA and CDR2 FQGNSA come from the germline V gene. Trimming shortened V by 1 base and J by 2 bases, and 11 bases separated the two germline ends. CDR3 sequence: CASSLGAGPNTGELFF. CDR3 bases: TGTGCCAGCAGCTTAGGAGCCGGGCCCAACACCGGGGAGCTGTTTTTT.

The chain is built from TRBV7-6 and TRBJ1-4; no firm D call. The CDR3 extends over 14 amino acids. CDR1 and CDR2 from the germline V gene are SGHVS and FNYEAQ. The germline V and J ends were trimmed by 5 bases and 4 bases, with 11 bases remaining between them. CDR3 in DNA: TGTGCCAGCAGCCAAAGGCGGAATAATGAAAAACTGTTTTTT. Translation gives CASSQRRNNEKLFF.

A single count supports this clone. The CDR3 region has the DNA TGTGCCAGCAGCTTGGGGGGGACTAGCGGGACCCCCTACAATGAGCAGTTCTTC. It specifies CASSLGGTSGTPYNEQFF. The V gene is TRBV5-4, the J gene TRBJ2-1, with 13 bases fitting TRBD2. This CDR3 region has 18 residues. V was pared by 0 bases and J by 2 bases, with 5 bases of the junction left unmatched. Germline loops: CDR1 SGHNT, CDR2 YYREEE (reference sequence). The entire variable domain, with the rest obtained from reference TRBV5-4 and TRBJ2-1, is as follows: ETGVTQSPTHLIKTRGQQVTLRCSSQSGHNTVSWYQQALGQGPQFIFQYYREEENGRGNFPPRFSGLQFPNYSSELNVNALELDDSALYLCASSLGGTSGTPYNEQFFGPGTRLTVL.

The sample holds one count of this clone. The chain has TRBV19 and TRBJ1-1; no clear D gene. The CDR3 has 12 amino acids. Per germline, CDR1 LNHDA and CDR2 SQIVND (reference sequence). The ends were cut back, 5 bases at V and 3 bases at J, with 7 bases in the middle. The DNA for the CDR3 is TGTGCCAGTAGTTACCGGGACACTGAAGCTTTCTTT. This gives the protein CASSYRDTEAFF.

J is TRBJ2-3 and V is TRBV5-4, with TRBD2 identical over 8 bases. The CDR3 contains 16 residues. Germline assignment: CDR1 SGHNT and CDR2 YYREEE (reference sequence). Germline trimming cut 0 bases from V and 3 bases from J; bases unmatched to any gene: 6. Here the CDR3 DNA reads TGTGCCAGCAGCTTGGTAATTGCGGGAGGAACAGATACGCAGTATTTT. It translates to CASSLVIAGGTDTQYF.

The chain uses TRBV28 and TRBJ1-1; no clear D gene. Germline CDR1 reads MDHEN; CDR2 reads SYDVKM. The CDR3 has 11 residues. V was pared by 10 bases and J by 6 bases, with 12 bases between. This chain's CDR3 is CATSRWPEAFF. In nucleotides, the CDR3 is TGTGCCACCTCACGCTGGCCTGAAGCTTTCTTT.

V usage is TRBV21-1 and J usage is TRBJ1-2; TRBD1 was called by the table and not checked on the DNA. TRBV21-1 is classified as a pseudogene. This CDR3 is built from 17 residues. The CDR3, as DNA: TGTGCCAGCAGCAAAGCGGGACAGGGGCGAAATGACGAAGGCTACACCTTC. Amino acid sequence: CASSKAGQGRNDEGYTF.

The chain carries TRBV28 and TRBJ2-2; TRBD2 matches 10 bases. Unmatched junction bases numbered 1, after V lost 3 bases and J lost 6 bases. This CDR3 is 14 amino acids long. Per the germline V gene, CDR1 is MDHEN and CDR2 is SYDVKM. The chain's CDR3 is CASSFLAGAGELFF. CDR3 sequence (DNA): TGTGCCAGCAGTTTCCTAGCGGGGGCCGGGGAGCTGTTTTTT.

The V and J genes are TRBV5-1 and TRBJ1-1, with 7 bases lining up with TRBD1. This CDR3 has 16 amino acids. Looked up from germline, CDR1 is SGHRS and CDR2 is YFSETQ. The V gene end was trimmed by 0 bases and the J gene end by 3 bases; junction bases not matched to a gene: 8. CDR3 residues: CASSLGRGQGDTEAFF. The CDR3 nucleotides read TGCGCCAGCAGCTTGGGAAGGGGGCAGGGGGACACTGAAGCTTTCTTT.

The V gene is TRBV28, the J gene TRBJ1-2; possibly TRBD1 for D (6 bases). This CDR3 comprises 15 residues. Germline CDR1 MDHEN, CDR2 SYDVKM. Trimming removed 2 bases at V and 3 bases at J, with 13 bases between. CDR3 in amino acids: CASSLGGGGDYGYTF. The CDR3 DNA sequence: TGTGCCAGCAGTTTAGGGGGCGGTGGCGACTATGGCTACACCTTC.

The genes are TRBV4-3 and TRBJ2-3; D may be TRBD1 (6 bases). V was shortened by 0 bases and J by 2 bases, with 12 bases between the two germline ends. Germline CDR1 LGHNA, CDR2 YSLEER. This CDR3 spans 16 amino acids. The CDR3 sequence: CASSQDLQGFTDTQYF. In nucleotides, the CDR3 is TGCGCCAGCAGCCAAGATCTCCAGGGGTTCACAGATACGCAGTATTTT.

V gene TRBV15 combines with J gene TRBJ2-3; TRBD1 matches 9 bases. CDR3 size: 15 residues. Germline trimming cut 4 bases from V and 0 bases from J; bases unmatched to any gene: 2. CDR1 is LNHNV, CDR2 YYDKDF, per germline (reference sequence). The CDR3 DNA reads as TGTGCCACCAGCACCGGGACAGGGAGCACAGATACGCAGTATTTT. This translates into CATSTGTGSTDTQYF. Using reference TRBV15 and TRBJ2-3 for the parts outside the CDR3, the full variable domain is DAMVIQNPRYQVTQFGKPVTLSCSQTLNHNVMYWYQQKSSQAPKLLFHYYDKDFNNEADTPDNFQSRRPNTSFCFLDIRSPGLGDTAMYLCATSTGTGSTDTQYFGPGTRLTVL.

The V call is TRBV11-2, the J call TRBJ2-4, with TRBD2 identical over 13 bases. The J segment lost 0 bases and the V segment lost 5 bases, leaving 10 bases of the junction unmatched. Germline CDR1 SGHAT, CDR2 FQNNGV. The CDR3 is made up of 19 amino acids. CDR3 sequence reads: CASSASGTSGVLAKNIQYF. The CDR3 DNA follows: TGTGCCAGCAGCGCTTCCGGGACTAGCGGGGTACTAGCCAAAAACATTCAGTACTTC. The full variable domain, with the rest looked up from reference TRBV11-2 and TRBJ2-4, is EAGVAQSPRYKIIEKRQSVAFWCNPISGHATLYWYQQILGQGPKLLIQFQNNGVVDDSQLPKDRFSAERLKGVDSTLKIQPAKLEDSAVYLCASSASGTSGVLAKNIQYFGAGTRLSVL.